Below, 7 T cell receptor beta chains from the same sample are listed, as sequenced in a study of T cells in localized non-small cell lung cancer. Method: immunoSEQ multiplex PCR; TCRdb's copy keeps in-frame clones and lacks some. Among approximately 1,200 clones, more than 35% were seen once, and the ten largest hold about an eighth. This specimen consisted of lung tumor tissue, obtained before any cancer treatment. These receptors all stem from a male donor at least 60 years old with stage II squamous cell lung carcinoma.

This clone appeared a few times. The chain employs TRBV6-8 and TRBJ1-5; D gene unclear. CDR1 and CDR2 (germline): MNHGY, SAAAGT. The CDR3 covers 12 residues. The V end lost 6 bases, the J end lost 1 base, and 4 bases lay between the germline ends. The CDR3 is CASRRSNQPQHF. The CDR3 DNA reads TGTGCCAGCAGGCGGAGCAATCAGCCCCAGCATTTT.

The V call is TRBV25-1, the J call TRBJ2-4, with D hard to call. The germline V and J ends were trimmed by 4 bases and 7 bases, with 11 bases remaining between them. Germline V CDR1 and CDR2: MGHDK, SYGVNS. The CDR3 has 13 residues. CDR3 sequence reads: CASSARGRNIQYF. The CDR3 bases are TGTGCCAGCAGTGCGAGAGGTCGGAACATTCAGTACTTC.

This clone was detected a few times. For the CDR3, the DNA is TGTGCCAGCAGTGAGCGGGACAGGAGAGCTTTCTTT. It codes for CASSERDRRAFF. This chain uses TRBV2 with TRBJ1-1; 8 bases map to TRBD1. The CDR3 covers 12 residues. Germline V lookup: CDR1 SNHLY, CDR2 FYNNEI. With V trimmed by 3 bases and J by 10 bases, 4 bases remained unmatched.

The chain uses TRBV19 and TRBJ1-5; D unresolved. Germline CDR1 reads LNHDA; CDR2 reads SQIVND (reference sequence). The V and J ends lost 6 bases and 3 bases respectively, with 9 bases between them. This CDR3 has 13 amino acids. DNA for the CDR3: TGTGCCAGTAGCTTATTTATCAATCAGCCCCAGCATTTT. Its translation: CASSLFINQPQHF.

The V gene is TRBV19, the J gene TRBJ1-5, with a weak D call TRBD1 (6 bases). The CDR3 has 17 residues. Trimming removed 3 bases at V and 1 base at J, with 16 bases between. CDR1 is LNHDA and CDR2 is SQIVND in the germline V gene (reference sequence). CDR3 protein: CASSIEWGRGSNQPQHF. CDR3 nucleotides: TGTGCCAGTAGTATTGAATGGGGCAGGGGAAGCAATCAGCCCCAGCATTTT.

This clone is labeled medium-sized. This chain's CDR3 is CASSLGLAVYNEQFF. Here the CDR3 DNA reads TGTGCCAGCAGCTTAGGCCTAGCGGTTTACAATGAGCAGTTCTTC. V gene TRBV11-3 combines with J gene TRBJ2-1; 7 bases are shared with TRBD2. Germline CDR1 SGHNT, CDR2 YENEEA. The CDR3 contains 15 residues. Trimming cost V 1 base and J 4 bases; bases outside gene matches: 4.

This clone showed up just a few times. The junction shows a germline mismatch at one end, possibly a read error. The chain combines TRBV6-8 with TRBJ1-1; no clear D. Germline loops: CDR1 MNHGY, CDR2 SAAAGT. The CDR3 is 13 residues long. CDR3 residues: CASSRDMNTEAFF. CDR3 DNA: TGTGCCAGCAGTCGCGACATGAATACTGAAGCTTTCTTT.